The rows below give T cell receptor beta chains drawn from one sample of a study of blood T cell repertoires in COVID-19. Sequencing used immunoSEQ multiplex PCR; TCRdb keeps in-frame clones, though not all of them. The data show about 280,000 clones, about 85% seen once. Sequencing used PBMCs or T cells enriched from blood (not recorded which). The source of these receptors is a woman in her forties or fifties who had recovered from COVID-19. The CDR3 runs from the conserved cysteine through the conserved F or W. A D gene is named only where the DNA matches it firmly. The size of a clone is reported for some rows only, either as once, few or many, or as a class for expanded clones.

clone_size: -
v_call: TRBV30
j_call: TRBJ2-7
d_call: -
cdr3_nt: TGTGCCTGGACCGTAGACAACACCGGAGGGCCGTACTTC
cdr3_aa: CAWTVDNTGGPYF

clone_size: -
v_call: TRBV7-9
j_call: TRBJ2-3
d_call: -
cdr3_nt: TGTGCCAGCAGCTTAGTAGGGGGGGGCACAGATACGCAGTATTTT
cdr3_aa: CASSLVGGGTDTQYF

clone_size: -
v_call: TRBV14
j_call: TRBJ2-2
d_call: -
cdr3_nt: TGTGCCAGCAGCTGGGGCCACGCGAACACCGGGGAGCTGTTTTTT
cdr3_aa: CASSWGHANTGELFF

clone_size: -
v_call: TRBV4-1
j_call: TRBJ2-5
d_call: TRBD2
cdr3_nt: TGCGCCAGCAGCCAAGGACATAGCGGGGGGCCTCAAGAGACCCAGTACTTC
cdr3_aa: CASSQGHSGGPQETQYF

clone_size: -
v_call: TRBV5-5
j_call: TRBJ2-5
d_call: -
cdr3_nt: TGTGCCAGCAGCTTATCTCCTAGCCTAGAGACCCAGTACTTC
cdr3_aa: CASSLSPSLETQYF

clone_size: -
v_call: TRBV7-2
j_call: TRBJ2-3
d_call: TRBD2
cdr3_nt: TGTGCCAGCAGCATTAGCGGGACCTCAGATACGCAGTATTTT
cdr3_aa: CASSISGTSDTQYF

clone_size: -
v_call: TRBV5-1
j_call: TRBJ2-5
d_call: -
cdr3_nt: TGCGCCAGCACGGGTTCCCAAGAGACCCAGTACTTC
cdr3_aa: CASTGSQETQYF

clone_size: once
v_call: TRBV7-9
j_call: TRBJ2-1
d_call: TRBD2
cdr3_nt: TGTGCCAGCAGCGAGAGTCTTAGCGGGGGTCGCAATGAGCAGTTCTTC
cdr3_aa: CASSESLSGGRNEQFF

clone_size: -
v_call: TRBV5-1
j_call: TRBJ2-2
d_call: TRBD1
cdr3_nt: TGCGCCACCCGAGGGACAGGCTCGAACACCGGGGAGCTGTTTTTT
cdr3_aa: CATRGTGSNTGELFF

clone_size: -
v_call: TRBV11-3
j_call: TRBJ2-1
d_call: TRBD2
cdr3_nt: TGTGCCAGCAGCCCCCCGACTAGCGGGACCGTTTTGAGCCCCCTCAATGAGCAGTTCTTC
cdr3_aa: CASSPPTSGTVLSPLNEQFF

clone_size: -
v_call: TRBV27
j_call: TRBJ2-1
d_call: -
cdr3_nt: TGTGCCAGCAGTTATACGGGATCCTACAATGAGCAGTTCTTC
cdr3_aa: CASSYTGSYNEQFF

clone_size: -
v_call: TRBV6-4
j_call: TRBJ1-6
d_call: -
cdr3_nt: TGTGCCAGCAGGTCGACACCACAAGGCTCCTATAATTCACCCCTCCACTTT
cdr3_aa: CASRSTPQGSYNSPLHF

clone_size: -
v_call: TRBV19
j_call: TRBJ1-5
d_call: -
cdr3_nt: TGTGCCAGTAGTCCGGCGGCAGTCAGCAATCAGCCCCAGCATTTT
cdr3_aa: CASSPAAVSNQPQHF

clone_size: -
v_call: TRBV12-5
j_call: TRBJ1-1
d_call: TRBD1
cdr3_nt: TGTGCTAGTGCCAAGGGGGCAGGGCCGGGCACTGAAGCTTTCTTT
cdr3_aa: CASAKGAGPGTEAFF

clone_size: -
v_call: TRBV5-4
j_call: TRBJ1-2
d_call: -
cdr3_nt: TGTGCCAGCAGCTTGAAAGGGGTAGTAAAACTCCTACCGTATGGCTACACCTTC
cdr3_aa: CASSLKGVVKLLPYGYTF

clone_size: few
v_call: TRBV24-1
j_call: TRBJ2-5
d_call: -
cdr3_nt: TGTGCCACCAGTGATTCTCGGTTGGAGACCCAGTACTTC
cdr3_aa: CATSDSRLETQYF

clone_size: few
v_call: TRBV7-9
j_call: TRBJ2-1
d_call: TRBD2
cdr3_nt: TGTGCCAGCAGCCTACCGATTCGACTAGCGGGAGGGAACAATGAGCAGTTCTTC
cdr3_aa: CASSLPIRLAGGNNEQFF

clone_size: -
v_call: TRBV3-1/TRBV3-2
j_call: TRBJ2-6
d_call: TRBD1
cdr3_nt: TGTGCCAGCAGTCCGGGACAGTTACACTCTGGGGCCAACGTCCTGACTTTC
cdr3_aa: CASSPGQLHSGANVLTF

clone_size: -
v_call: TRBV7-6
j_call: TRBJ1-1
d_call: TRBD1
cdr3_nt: TGTGCCAGCAGCTTAGCTGGTCGCGACAGGGGTGGAACTGAAGCTTTCTTT
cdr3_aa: CASSLAGRDRGGTEAFF

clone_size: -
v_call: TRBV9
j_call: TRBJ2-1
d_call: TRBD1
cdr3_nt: TGTGCCAGCAGCGCCGAAGGGGGACAGCTATCCTACAATGAGCAGTTCTTC
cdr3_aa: CASSAEGGQLSYNEQFF

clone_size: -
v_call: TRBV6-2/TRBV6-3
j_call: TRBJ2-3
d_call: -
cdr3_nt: TGTGCCAGCAGTGCTAGCGAGACAGATACGCAGTATTTT
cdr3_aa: CASSASETDTQYF

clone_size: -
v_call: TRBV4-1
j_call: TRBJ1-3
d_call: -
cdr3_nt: TGCGCCAGCAGCCAAGCAGGAAACACCATATATTTT
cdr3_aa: CASSQAGNTIYF

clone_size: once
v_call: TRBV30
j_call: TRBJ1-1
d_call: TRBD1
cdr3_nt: TGTGCCTGGACCCTAGACAGGGTAGCTTTCTTT
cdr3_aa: CAWTLDRVAFF

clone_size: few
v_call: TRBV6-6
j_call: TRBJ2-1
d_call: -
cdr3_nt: TGTGCCAGCAGTCGAGGAGGGGGCCCCGTGAGTAATGAGCAGTTCTTC
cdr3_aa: CASSRGGGPVSNEQFF

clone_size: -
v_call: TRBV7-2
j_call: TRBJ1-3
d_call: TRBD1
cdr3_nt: TGTGCCAGCAGCTTATTAGCCAGGGGGCCTAGTGGAAACACCATATATTTT
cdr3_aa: CASSLLARGPSGNTIYF

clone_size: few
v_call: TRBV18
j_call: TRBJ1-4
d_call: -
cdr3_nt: TGTGCCAGCTCACCATCAGGGGAAAAACTGTTTTTT
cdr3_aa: CASSPSGEKLFF

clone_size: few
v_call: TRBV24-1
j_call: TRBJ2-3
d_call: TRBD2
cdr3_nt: TGTGCCACCAGTGCAACTAGCGGACAAGGATCCCCAGATACGCAGTATTTT
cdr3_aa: CATSATSGQGSPDTQYF

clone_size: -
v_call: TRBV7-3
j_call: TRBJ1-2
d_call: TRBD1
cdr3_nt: TGTGCCAGCAGCCCGACCCCTCCCGGGACAGGGATAGATGGCTACACCTTC
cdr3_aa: CASSPTPPGTGIDGYTF

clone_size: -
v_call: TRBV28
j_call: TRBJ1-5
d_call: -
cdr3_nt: TGTGCCAGCAGAGGAGCGGGACAACGTAGCAATCAGCCCCAGCATTTT
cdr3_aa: CASRGAGQRSNQPQHF

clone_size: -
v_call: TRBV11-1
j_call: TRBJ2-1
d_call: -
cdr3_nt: TGTGCCAGCAGCTTAGCGGAGGGCTCCTACAATGAGCAGTTCTTC
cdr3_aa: CASSLAEGSYNEQFF

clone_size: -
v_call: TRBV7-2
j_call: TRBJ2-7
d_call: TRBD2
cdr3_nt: TGTGCCAGCAGAGAGACTAGCGATATATACGAGCAGTACTTC
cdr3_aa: CASRETSDIYEQYF

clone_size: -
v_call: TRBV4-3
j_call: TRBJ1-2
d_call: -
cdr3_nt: TGCGCCAGCAGCCCCCGTTGGTCGGGGTATGGCTACACCTTC
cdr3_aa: CASSPRWSGYGYTF

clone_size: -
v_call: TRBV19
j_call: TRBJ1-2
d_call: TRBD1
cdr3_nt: TGTGCCAGTAACCCAGGGGGCCATTATGGCTACACCTTC
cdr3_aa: CASNPGGHYGYTF

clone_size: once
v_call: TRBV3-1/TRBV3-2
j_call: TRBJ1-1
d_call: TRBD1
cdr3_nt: TGTGCCAGCAGCCAAAGTCCGACAGGGGGCACTGAAGCTTTCTTT
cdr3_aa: CASSQSPTGGTEAFF

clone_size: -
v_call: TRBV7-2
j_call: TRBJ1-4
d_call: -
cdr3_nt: TGTGCCAGCAGCTTTTCCGGAAAACTGTTTTTT
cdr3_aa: CASSFSGKLFF

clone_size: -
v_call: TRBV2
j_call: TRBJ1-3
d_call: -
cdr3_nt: TGTGCCAGCAGTCGTAGCAGGGGCATCTCTGGAAACACCATATATTTT
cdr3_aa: CASSRSRGISGNTIYF

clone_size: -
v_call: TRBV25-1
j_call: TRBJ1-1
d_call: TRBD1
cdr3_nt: TGTGCCAGCAGTACAAACAGGGGGAACACTGAAGCTTTCTTT
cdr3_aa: CASSTNRGNTEAFF

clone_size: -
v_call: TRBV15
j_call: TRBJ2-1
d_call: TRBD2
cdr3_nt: TGTGCCACCAGCAGAGATGCCCTAGCGGGGGCAAGGGGACTTTTGGATGAGCAGTTCTTC
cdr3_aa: CATSRDALAGARGLLDEQFF

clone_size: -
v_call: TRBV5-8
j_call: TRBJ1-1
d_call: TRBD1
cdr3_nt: TGTGCCAGCAGCCGGGACAGGGGATTTGAAGCTTTCTTT
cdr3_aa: CASSRDRGFEAFF

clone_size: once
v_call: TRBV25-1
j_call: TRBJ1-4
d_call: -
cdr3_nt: TGTGCCAGCAGTGTACAGGATTCCCATGGAAAACTGTTTTTT
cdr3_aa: CASSVQDSHGKLFF

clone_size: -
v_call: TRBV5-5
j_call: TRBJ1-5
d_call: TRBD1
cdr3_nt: TGTGCCAGCAGCTTAGCGGTGCCCACAGGGGTAAGCAATCAGCCCCAGCATTTT
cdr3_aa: CASSLAVPTGVSNQPQHF

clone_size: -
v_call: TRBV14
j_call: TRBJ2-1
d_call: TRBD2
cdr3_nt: TGTGCCAGCAGCCAACCGGGACTAGCGGGACGCAATGAGCAGTTCTTC
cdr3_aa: CASSQPGLAGRNEQFF

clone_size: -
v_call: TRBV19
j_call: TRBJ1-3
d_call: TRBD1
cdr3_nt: TGTGCCAGTAGTATGAGACAGGGTGCTGGAAACACCATATATTTT
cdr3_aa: CASSMRQGAGNTIYF

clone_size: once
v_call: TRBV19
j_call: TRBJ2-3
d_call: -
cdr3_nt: TGTGCCAGTAGTATAGCCACGGGGGGCACAGATACGCAGTATTTT
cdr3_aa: CASSIATGGTDTQYF

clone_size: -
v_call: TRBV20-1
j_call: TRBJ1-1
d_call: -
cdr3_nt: TGCAGTGCTAGTAGTCTGACAAGGGGAAACACTGAAGCTTTCTTT
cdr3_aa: CSASSLTRGNTEAFF

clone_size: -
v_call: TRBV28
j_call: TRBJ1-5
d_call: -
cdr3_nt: TGTGCCAGCAGTTCCGGACTGAGGCGCCAGCCCCAGCATTTT
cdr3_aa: CASSSGLRRQPQHF

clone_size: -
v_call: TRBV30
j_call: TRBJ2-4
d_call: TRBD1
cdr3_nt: TGTGCCTGGAGTGCCGGGACAGGGAACATTCAGTACTTC
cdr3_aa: CAWSAGTGNIQYF

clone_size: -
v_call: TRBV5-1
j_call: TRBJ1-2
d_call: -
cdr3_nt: TGCGCCAGCAGCTTGTTGTCTACTAACTATGGCTACACCTTC
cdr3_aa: CASSLLSTNYGYTF

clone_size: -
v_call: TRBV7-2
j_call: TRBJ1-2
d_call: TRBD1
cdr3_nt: TGTGCCAGCAGCTTCCGGACAGGGGGCAGATTTGGCTACACCTTC
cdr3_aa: CASSFRTGGRFGYTF

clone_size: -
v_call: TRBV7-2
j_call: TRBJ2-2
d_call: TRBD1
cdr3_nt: TGTGCCAGCAGCTTAGGGATGGGACAGGGCGGGGCCGGGGAGCTGTTTTTT
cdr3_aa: CASSLGMGQGGAGELFF